By share of the sample, the clone carrying this TCR beta chain is medium-sized. The data originate from a study of blood T cell repertoires in COVID-19. About the study: The samples span acute and convalescent COVID-19 from the United States, Italy and Spain. Nucleic acid was either cDNA or gDNA, and it came from T cells, B-cell-depleted T cells, or PBMCs.

Germline V gives CDR1 WSHSY, CDR2 SAAADI. The CDR3 is 15 residues long. The V and J ends lost 4 bases and 2 bases, in that order; junction bases with no gene match: 5. Original analysis: Reference gene primer amplification gave estimated nucleated cell counts. Sequenced by immunoSEQ multiplex PCR; TCRdb stores in-frame clones only, minus some. From that table come the V and J calls and clone size; the DNA was used to work out D and trimming. Among 40,000 to 60,000 clones, 80% to 90% were seen once, and the ten largest hold around 8%. Sequenced sample: peripheral blood. The sequence derives from a human donor in a cohort sampled during active COVID-19. The chain carries TRBV10-2 and TRBJ2-1; TRBD2 matches at 7 bases. The CDR3 spells CASSVGRVTYNEQFF. CDR3 nucleotide sequence: TGCGCCAGCAGTGTAGGGAGGGTTACCTACAATGAGCAGTTCTTC.